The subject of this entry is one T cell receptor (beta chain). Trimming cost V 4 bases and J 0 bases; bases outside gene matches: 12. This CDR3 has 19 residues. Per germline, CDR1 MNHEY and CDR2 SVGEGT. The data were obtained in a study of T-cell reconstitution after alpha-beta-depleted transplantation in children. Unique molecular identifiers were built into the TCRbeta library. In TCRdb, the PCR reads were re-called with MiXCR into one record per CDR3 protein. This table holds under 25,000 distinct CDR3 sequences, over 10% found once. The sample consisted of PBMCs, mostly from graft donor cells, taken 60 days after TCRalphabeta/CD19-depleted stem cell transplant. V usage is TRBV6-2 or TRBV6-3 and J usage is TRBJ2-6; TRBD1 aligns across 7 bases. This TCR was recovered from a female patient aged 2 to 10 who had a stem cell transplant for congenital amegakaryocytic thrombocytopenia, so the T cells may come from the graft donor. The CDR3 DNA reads TGTGCCAGCAGTTTGATTCCGGGACAGTCTCTCTCTGGGGCCAACGTCCTGACTTTC. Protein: CASSLIPGQSLSGANVLTF.